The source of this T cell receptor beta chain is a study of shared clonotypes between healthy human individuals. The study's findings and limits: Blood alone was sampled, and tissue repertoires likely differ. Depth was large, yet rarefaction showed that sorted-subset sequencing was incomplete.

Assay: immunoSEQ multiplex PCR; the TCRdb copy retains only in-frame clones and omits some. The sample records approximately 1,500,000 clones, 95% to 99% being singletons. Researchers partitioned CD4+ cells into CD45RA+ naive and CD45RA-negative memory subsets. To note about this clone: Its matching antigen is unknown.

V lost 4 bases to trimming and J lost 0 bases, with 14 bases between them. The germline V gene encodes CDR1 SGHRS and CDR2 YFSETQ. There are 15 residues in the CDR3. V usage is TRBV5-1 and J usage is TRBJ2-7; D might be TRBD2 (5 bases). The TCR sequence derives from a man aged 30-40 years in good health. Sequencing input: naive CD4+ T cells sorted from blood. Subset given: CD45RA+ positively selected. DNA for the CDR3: TGCGCCAGCAGCCTATCAAGCGGTAGCTCCTACGAGCAGTACTTC. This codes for CASSLSSGSSYEQYF.